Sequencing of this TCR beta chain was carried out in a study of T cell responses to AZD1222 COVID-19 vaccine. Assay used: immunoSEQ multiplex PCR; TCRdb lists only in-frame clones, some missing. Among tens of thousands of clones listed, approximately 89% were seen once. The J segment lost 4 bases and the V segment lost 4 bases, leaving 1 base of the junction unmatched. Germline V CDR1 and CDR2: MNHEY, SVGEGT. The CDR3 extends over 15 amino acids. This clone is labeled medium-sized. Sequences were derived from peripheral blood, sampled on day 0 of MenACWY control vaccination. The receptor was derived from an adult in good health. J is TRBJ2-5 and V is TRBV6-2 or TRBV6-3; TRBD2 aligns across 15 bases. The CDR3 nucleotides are TGTGCCAGCAGTTGGACTAGCGGGGGGGCAGAGACCCAGTACTTC. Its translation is CASSWTSGGAETQYF.